The clone carrying this T cell receptor beta chain was detected ten times or more. This entry comes from a study of response to subunit inactivated influenza vaccine. Germline V lookup: CDR1 SGHRS, CDR2 YFSETQ. V trimming: 3 bases; J trimming: 0 bases; junction bases outside the gene matches: 13. The CDR3 consists of 19 residues. TCRdb re-called the RT-PCR reads with MiXCR, one entry per CDR3 protein. This table holds approximately 490,000 distinct CDR3 sequences, roughly 7.6% found once. This chain joins TRBV5-1 and TRBJ2-3; 10 bases line up with TRBD2. Sequences were derived from PBMCs from blood, sampled around 2 years after vaccination. The receptor's source is a man in his fifties or sixties who received an inactivated influenza vaccine. The CDR3 protein is CASSSEPSGRRLSTDTQYF. As DNA, the CDR3 is TGCGCCAGCAGCTCGGAGCCTAGCGGGAGAAGGCTCAGCACAGATACGCAGTATTTT.